The entry that follows covers one T cell receptor (beta chain) sequence. What it recognizes is unknown. Germline and junction disagree at one end, which may indicate a read error. The data belong to a study of cytomegalovirus exposure and HLA in healthy donors. The PCR made use of 60 Vbeta and 13 Jbeta primers. Libraries were prepared by immunoSEQ multiplex PCR; TCRdb keeps only in-frame clonotypes and omits some of them. Of about 150,000 clones in the sample, roughly 79% are singletons; the top ten hold roughly 6.7%. CDR3 length: 14 residues. Germline V gene lookup returns CDR1 SGDLS and CDR2 YYNGEE. Study conclusions and caveats: Reports indicate that TCR beta sequences accurately predicted the HLA-A and HLA-B alleles of most subjects. A later analysis found that most CMV-associated TCR beta chains appeared HLA-restricted.

Healthy people donating bone marrow made up the donors. The sample was PBMCs. This chain uses TRBV9 with TRBJ2-3, with 8 bases aligning to TRBD2. This receptor was taken from a middle-aged woman in good health and CMV-seropositive. The CDR3 sequence: CASSVGTSKDTQYF. The CDR3 DNA reads as TGTGCCAGCAGCGTAGGGACTAGCAAAGATACGCAGTATTTT.